This T cell receptor beta chain was recorded in a study of identical twins. Study findings and constraints: Out-of-frame alpha sequences shared by twins were enriched for low generation probability.

Trimming cost V 2 bases and J 5 bases; bases outside gene matches: 6. CDR1 SGHDN and CDR2 FVKESK come from the germline V gene. The CDR3 is made up of 16 amino acids. This clonotype was observed a handful of times. Its antigen remains unknown. TCRdb passed the 5' RACE reads through MiXCR, listing each CDR3 protein once. The table has approximately 500,000 distinct CDR3 sequences, over 12% seen once. The data also belong to a second study, concerning yellow fever vaccine responses in identical twins.

Specimen: CD4+ T cells sorted from blood. The chain uses TRBV14 and TRBJ2-2, with TRBD2 matching 9 bases. The sequence derives from a woman aged 18-35 years in good health. This chain's CDR3 is CASSQNRLAATGELFF. CDR3 nucleotides: TGTGCCAGCAGCCAAAACAGACTAGCGGCGACCGGGGAGCTGTTTTTT. The entire variable domain, with the rest obtained from reference TRBV14 and TRBJ2-2, is as follows: EAGVTQFPSHSVIEKGQTVTLRCDPISGHDNLYWYRRVMGKEIKFLLHFVKESKQDESGMPNNRFLAERTGGTYSTLKVQPAELEDSGVYFCASSQNRLAATGELFFGEGSRLTVL.